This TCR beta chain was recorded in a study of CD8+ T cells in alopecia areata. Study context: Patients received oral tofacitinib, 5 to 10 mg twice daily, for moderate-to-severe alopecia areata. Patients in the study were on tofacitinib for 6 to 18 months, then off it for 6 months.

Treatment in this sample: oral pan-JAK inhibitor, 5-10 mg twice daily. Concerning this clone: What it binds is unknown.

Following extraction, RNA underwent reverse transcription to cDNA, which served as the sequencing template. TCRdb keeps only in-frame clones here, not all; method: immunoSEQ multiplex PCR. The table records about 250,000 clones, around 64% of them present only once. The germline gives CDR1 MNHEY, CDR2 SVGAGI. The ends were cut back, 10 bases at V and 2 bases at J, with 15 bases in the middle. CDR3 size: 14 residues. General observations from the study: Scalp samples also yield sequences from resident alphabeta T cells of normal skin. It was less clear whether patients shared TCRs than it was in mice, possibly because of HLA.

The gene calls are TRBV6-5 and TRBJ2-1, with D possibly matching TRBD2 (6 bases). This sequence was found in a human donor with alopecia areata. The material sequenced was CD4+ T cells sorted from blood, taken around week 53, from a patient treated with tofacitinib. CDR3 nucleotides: TGTGCCACCACGACTAGTCGCACCTACAATGAGCAGTTCTTC. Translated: CATTTSRTYNEQFF.